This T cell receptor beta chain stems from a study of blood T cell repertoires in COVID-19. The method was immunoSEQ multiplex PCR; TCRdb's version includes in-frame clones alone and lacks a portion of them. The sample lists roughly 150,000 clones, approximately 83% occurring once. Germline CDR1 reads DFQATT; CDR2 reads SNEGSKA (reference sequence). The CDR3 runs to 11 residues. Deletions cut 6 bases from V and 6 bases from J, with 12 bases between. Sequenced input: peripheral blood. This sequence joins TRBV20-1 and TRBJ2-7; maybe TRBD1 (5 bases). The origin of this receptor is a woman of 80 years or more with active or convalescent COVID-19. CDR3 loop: CSAQGGTEQYF. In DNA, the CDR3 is TGCAGTGCCCAGGGCGGTACCGAGCAGTACTTC.